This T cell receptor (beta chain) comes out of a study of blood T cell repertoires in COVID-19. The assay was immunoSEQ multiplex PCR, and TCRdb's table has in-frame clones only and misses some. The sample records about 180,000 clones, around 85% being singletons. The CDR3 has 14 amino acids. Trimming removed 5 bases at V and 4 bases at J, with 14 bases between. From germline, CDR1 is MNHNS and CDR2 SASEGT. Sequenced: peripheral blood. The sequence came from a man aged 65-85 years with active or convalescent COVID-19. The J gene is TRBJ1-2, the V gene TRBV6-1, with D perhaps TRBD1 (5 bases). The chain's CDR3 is CASSRDSGGYGYTF. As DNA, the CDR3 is TGTGCCAGCAGTCGGGACTCCGGGGGCTATGGCTACACCTTC.